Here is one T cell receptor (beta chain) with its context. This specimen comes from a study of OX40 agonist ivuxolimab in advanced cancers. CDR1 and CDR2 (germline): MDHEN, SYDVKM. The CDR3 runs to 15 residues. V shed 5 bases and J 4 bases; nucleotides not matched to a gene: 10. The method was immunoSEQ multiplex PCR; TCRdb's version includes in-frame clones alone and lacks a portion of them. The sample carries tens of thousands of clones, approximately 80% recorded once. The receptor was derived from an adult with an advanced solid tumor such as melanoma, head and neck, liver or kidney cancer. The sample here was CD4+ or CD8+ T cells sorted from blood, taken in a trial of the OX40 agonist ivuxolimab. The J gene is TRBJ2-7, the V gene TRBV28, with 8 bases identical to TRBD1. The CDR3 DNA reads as TGTGCCAGCAGTGAACCGGGACAGGTTAAGTACGAGCAGTACTTC. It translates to CASSEPGQVKYEQYF.